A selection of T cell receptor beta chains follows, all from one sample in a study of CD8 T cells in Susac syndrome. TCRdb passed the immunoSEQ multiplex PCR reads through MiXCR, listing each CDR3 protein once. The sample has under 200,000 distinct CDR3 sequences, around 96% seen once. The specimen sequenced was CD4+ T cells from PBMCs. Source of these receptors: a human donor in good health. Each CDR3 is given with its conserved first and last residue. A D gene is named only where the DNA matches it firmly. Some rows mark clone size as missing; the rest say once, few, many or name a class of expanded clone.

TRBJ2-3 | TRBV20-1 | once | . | TGCAGTGCTCGGGGCAGCGTCTCTAGCACAGATACGCAGTATTTT | CSARGSVSSTDTQYF
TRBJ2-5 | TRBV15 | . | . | TGTGCCACCAGCAGAGACACCCTGGAGACCCAGTACTTC | CATSRDTLETQYF
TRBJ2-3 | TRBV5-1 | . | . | TGCACCAGTCGGGCGGGGGCCAGCACAGATACGCAGTATTTT | CTSRAGASTDTQYF
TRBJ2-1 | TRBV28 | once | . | TGTGCCAGCTGGGCAGGGGTGGGGATCCAGCAGTTCTTC | CASWAGVGIQQFF
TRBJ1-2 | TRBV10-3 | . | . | TGTGCCATCAGTGAAAGGGGAGGTGACTATGGCTACACCTTC | CAISERGGDYGYTF
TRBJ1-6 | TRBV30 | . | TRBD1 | TGTGCCTGGAGTGGGACAGGGGATAGGACACCCCTCCACTTT | CAWSGTGDRTPLHF
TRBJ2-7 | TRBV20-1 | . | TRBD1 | TGCAGTGCTAACCCACGACAGGGGACCTACGAGCAGTACTTC | CSANPRQGTYEQYF
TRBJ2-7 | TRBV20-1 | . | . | TGCAGTGCTAGAACTCCGGCTATGAACCTGTACGAGCAGTACTTC | CSARTPAMNLYEQYF
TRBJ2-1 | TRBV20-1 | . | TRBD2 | TGCAGTGCGAGACTAGCGGGGGCCAACAATGAGCAGTTCTTC | CSARLAGANNEQFF
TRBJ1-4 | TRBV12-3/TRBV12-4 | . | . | TGTGCCAGCACCCTGGGTGAAAAACTGTTTTTT | CASTLGEKLFF
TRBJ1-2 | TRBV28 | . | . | TGTGCCAGCAGTCTGGGGGGGTTCGACTACACCTTC | CASSLGGFDYTF
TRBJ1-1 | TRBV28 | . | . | TGTGCCAGCAGTCCGCGACGACAGGTTCGGAACACTGAAGCTTTCTTT | CASSPRRQVRNTEAFF
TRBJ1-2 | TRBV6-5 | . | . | TGTGCCAGCAGTGAGGACAGTGCCCATGGCTACACCTTC | CASSEDSAHGYTF
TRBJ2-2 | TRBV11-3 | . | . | TGTGCCAGCAGCTTAGACGGCCTTGGGGGCACCGGGGAGCTGTTTTTT | CASSLDGLGGTGELFF
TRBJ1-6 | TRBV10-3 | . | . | TGTGCCATCAGTGAGTCGCGGGGGGCAGGTTCACCCCTCCACTTT | CAISESRGAGSPLHF
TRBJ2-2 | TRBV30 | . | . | TGTGCCTGGAGGCCATCGAACACCGGGGAGCTGTTTTTT | CAWRPSNTGELFF
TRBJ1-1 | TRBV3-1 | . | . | TGTGCCAGCAGCCGTACGTCAGGGCATGAAGCTTTCTTT | CASSRTSGHEAFF
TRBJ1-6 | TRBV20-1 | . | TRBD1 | TGCAGTGCTCGGACAGGACCTAATTCACCCCTCCACTTT | CSARTGPNSPLHF
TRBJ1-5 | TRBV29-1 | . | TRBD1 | TGCAGCAGCTACACAGGGGGCCAAAGGCAGCCCCAGCATTTT | CSSYTGGQRQPQHF
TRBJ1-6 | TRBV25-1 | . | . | TGTGCCAGCAGTGAGGGGGCCTATAATTCACCCCTCCACTTT | CASSEGAYNSPLHF
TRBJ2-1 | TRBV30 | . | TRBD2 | TGTGCCTGGGAATTGGGGGGGAATGAGCAGTTCTTC | CAWELGGNEQFF
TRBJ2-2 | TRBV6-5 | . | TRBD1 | TGTGCCAGCAGACGACAGGGGGGGGCCGGGGAGCTGTTTTTT | CASRRQGGAGELFF
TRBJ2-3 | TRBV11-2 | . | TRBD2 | TGTGCCAGCAGCTCCCAGCGGGGGGCGGGAGATACGCAGTATTTT | CASSSQRGAGDTQYF
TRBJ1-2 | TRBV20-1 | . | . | TGCAGTGCTAGAGCCTCCGCGGGGGGGCTGAATGGCTACACCTTC | CSARASAGGLNGYTF
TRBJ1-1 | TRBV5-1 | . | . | TGCGCCAGCAGCTTGGAACGCTCCAGCACTGAAGCTTTCTTT | CASSLERSSTEAFF
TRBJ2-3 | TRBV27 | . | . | TGTGCCAGCAGTCGGATTACTAGCACAGATACGCAGTATTTT | CASSRITSTDTQYF
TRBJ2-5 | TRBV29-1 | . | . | TGCAGCGGGGTGGGGACGGCCCGGTCCAAAGGGACCCAGTACTTC | CSGVGTARSKGTQYF
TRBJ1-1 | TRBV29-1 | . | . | TGCAGCGTTGTTCAACAGGGCACTGAAGCTTTCTTT | CSVVQQGTEAFF
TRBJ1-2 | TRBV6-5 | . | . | TGTGCCAGCAGGTCATATCAAACCACCTATGGCTACACCTTC | CASRSYQTTYGYTF
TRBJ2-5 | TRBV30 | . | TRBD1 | TGTGCCTGGGGACAGGGGGTCTCGGAGACCCAGTACTTC | CAWGQGVSETQYF
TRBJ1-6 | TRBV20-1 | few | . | TGCAGTGCTAGAGATCCCAATTCACCCCTCCACTTT | CSARDPNSPLHF
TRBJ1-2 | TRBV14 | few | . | TGTGCCAGCAGCCAAGGGAGGCATTATGGCTACACCTTC | CASSQGRHYGYTF
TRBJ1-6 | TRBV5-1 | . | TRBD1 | TGCGCCAGCAGCGTGGGACAGGTGTATAATTCACCCCTCCACTTT | CASSVGQVYNSPLHF
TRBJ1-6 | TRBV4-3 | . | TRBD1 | TGCGCCAGCAGCCGTACCGGGACAGGGAGTTCACCCCTCCACTTT | CASSRTGTGSSPLHF
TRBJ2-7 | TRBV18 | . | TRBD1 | TGTGCCAGCTCACGGGACAGGAACTCCTACGAGCAGTACTTC | CASSRDRNSYEQYF
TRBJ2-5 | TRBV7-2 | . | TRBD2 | TGTGCCAGCAGCTTAGGGAGGGTAGCGGGGGGACAAGAGACCCAGTACTTC | CASSLGRVAGGQETQYF
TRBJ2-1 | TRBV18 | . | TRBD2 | TGTGCCAGCTCACCTGGACTAGCGGGGGCCCCCTCCTACAATGAGCAGTTCTTC | CASSPGLAGAPSYNEQFF
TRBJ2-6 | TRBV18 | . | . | TGTGCCAGCTCACCTCGCAGGGCCGAATCTGGGGCCAACGTCCTGACTTTC | CASSPRRAESGANVLTF
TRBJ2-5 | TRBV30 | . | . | TGTGCCTGGGCTACCCGGGGACAAGAGACCCAGTACTTC | CAWATRGQETQYF
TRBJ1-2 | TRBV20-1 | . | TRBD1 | TGCAGTGCTCGCGGACAGGGGCCGAGCTACACCTTC | CSARGQGPSYTF
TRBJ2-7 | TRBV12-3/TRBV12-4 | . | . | TGTGCCAGCAGTTTCGCGGGACAGACTGTACGAGCTGGGGGGCAGTACTTC | CASSFAGQTVRAGGQYF
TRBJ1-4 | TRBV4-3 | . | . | TGCGCCAGCAGCCAACGAATTGGAACTAATGAAAAACTGTTTTTT | CASSQRIGTNEKLFF
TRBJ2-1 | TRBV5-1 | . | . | TGCGCCAGCAGCTTGGGGCAAAATTACAATGAGCAGTTCTTC | CASSLGQNYNEQFF
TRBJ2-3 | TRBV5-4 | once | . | TGTGCCAGCAGACGACAGGCCCCTAGCACAGATACGCAGTATTTT | CASRRQAPSTDTQYF
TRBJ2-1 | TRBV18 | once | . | TGTGCCAGCTCACCAGCCGGGCCCACCTACAATGAGCAGTTCTTC | CASSPAGPTYNEQFF
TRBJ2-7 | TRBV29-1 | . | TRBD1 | TGCAGCGCAGCTAGGGACAGGGGGGCCAACGAGCAGTACTTC | CSAARDRGANEQYF
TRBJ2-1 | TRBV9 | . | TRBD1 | TGTGCCAGCAGCGTACTTCCGGACAGGGGATCCAATGAGCAGTTCTTC | CASSVLPDRGSNEQFF
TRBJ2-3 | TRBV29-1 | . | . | TGCAGCGTTTTCAGGGTTTCAGATACGCAGTATTTT | CSVFRVSDTQYF
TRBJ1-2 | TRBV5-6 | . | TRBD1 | TGTGCCAGCAGCTTCGGGACAGCCTATGGCTACACCTTC | CASSFGTAYGYTF
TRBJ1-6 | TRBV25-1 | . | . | TGTGCCAGCGCCGAGGCGGGGGGAGCGTCACCCCTCCACTTT | CASAEAGGASPLHF
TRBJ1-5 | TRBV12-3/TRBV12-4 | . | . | TGTGCCAGCATTGGGGGATTCAATCAGCCCCAGCATTTT | CASIGGFNQPQHF
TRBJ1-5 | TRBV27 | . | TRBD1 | TGTGCCAGCAGCCCAACGGTGGGACAGGGCAATCAGCCCCAGCATTTT | CASSPTVGQGNQPQHF
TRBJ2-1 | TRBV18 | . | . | TGTGCCAGCTCACCATCCTTGGCGGGGGACATCTACAATGAGCAGTTCTTC | CASSPSLAGDIYNEQFF
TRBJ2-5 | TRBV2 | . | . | TGTGCCAGCACCACCAGTGGGAGGGAGACCCAGTACTTC | CASTTSGRETQYF
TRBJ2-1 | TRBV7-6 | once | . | TGTGCCAGCAGCTCGGGGCGGGCAACCAACAATGAGCAGTTCTTC | CASSSGRATNNEQFF
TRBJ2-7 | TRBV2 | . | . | TGTGCCAGCAGTGAACAGGGATTACGCTACGAGCAGTACTTC | CASSEQGLRYEQYF
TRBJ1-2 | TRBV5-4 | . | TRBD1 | TGTGCCAGCAGCTTGGCCCGGACAGGGAACTACTATGGCTACACCTTC | CASSLARTGNYYGYTF
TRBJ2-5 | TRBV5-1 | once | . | TGCGCCAGCAGCCGGACGGCGGGGATACAAGAGACCCAGTACTTC | CASSRTAGIQETQYF
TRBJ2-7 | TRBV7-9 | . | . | TGTGCCAGCAGCCCCGACTGGGAGCAGTACTTC | CASSPDWEQYF
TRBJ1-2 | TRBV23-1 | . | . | TGCGCCAGCAGTCAATTCCGGGACGGGCCCCTCGTCAGCTATGGCTACACCTTC | CASSQFRDGPLVSYGYTF